Below, one T cell receptor beta chain is given with its context. As yet, its antigen is unknown. The sequence runs out 3 residues before the end of the CDR3; the remainder is reconstructed from the germline J gene. The CDR3 is made up of 12 amino acids. Between the trimmed V and J ends, which lost 1 base and 7 bases, there was a span of 5 bases. Germline CDR1 MNHNS, CDR2 SASEGT. The record originates from a study of T cells in women clearing cervical HPV infection. Study context: Controls' single incident HPV16 infection cleared within 12 months without precancer. Findings and limits, study-wide: Unknown T-cell numbers per sample may underlie the richness differences.

Some clones are missing from TCRdb's copy, which holds only in-frame ones; the method was immunoSEQ multiplex PCR. The sample yields about 30,000 clones, of which the top ten take up 3% to 4%. This chain uses TRBV6-1 with TRBJ1-5; the D is unclear. What was sequenced was blood buffy coat. This TCR was recovered from a woman aged 18 to 75 with a cervical HPV16 infection that either progressed to CIN3+ or cleared (not recorded which). CDR3 DNA, as far as it was read: TGTGCCAGCAGTGAAGGAGGGCAGCCC. As protein: CASSEGGQP. The entire CDR3 reads CASSEGGQPQHF.